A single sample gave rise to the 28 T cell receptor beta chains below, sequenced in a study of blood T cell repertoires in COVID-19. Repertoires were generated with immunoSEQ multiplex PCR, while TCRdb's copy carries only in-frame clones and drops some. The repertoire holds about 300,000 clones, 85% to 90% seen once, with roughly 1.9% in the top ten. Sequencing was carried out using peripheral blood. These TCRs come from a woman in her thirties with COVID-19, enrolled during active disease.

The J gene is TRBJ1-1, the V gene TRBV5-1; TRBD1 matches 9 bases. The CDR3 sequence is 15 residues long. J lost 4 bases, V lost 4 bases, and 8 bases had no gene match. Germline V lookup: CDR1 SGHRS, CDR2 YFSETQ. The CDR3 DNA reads TGCGCCAGCAGCCGGGACAGGGAAGAGTCCACTGAAGCTTTCTTT. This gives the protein CASSRDREESTEAFF.

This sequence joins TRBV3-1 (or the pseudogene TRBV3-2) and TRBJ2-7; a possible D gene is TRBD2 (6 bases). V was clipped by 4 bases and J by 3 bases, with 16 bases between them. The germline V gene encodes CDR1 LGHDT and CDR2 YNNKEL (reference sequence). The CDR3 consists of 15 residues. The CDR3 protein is CASSPGTLGGYEQYF. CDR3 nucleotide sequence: TGTGCCAGCAGCCCCGGGACCCTCGGGGGCTACGAGCAGTACTTC.

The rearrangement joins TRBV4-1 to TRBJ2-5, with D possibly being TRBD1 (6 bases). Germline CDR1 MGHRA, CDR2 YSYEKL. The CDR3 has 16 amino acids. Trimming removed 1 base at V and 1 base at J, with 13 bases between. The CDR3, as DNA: TGCGCCAGCAGCCAAGGATTCCAGGGGCTCCAAGAGACCCAGTACTTC. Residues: CASSQGFQGLQETQYF.

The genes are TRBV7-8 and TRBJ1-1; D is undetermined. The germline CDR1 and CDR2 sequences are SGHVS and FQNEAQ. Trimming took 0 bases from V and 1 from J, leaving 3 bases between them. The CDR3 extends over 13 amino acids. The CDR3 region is CASSLARNTEAFF. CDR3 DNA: TGTGCCAGCAGCTTAGCCAGGAACACTGAAGCTTTCTTT. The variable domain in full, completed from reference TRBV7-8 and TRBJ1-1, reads GAGVSQSPRYKVAKRGQDVALRCDPISGHVSLFWYQQALGQGPEFLTYFQNEAQLDKSGLPSDRFFAERPEGSVSTLKIQRTQQEDSAVYLCASSLARNTEAFFGQGTRLTVV.

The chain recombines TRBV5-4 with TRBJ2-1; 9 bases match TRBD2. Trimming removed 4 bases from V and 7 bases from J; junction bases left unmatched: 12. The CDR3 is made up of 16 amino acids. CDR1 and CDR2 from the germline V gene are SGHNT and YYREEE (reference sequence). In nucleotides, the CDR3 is TGTGCCAGCAGCCCTGGTGGCGGGGGGGCCTTAAATGAGCAGTTCTTC. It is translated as CASSPGGGGALNEQFF. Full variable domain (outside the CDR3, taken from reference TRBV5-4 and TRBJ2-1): ETGVTQSPTHLIKTRGQQVTLRCSSQSGHNTVSWYQQALGQGPQFIFQYYREEENGRGNFPPRFSGLQFPNYSSELNVNALELDDSALYLCASSPGGGGALNEQFFGPGTRLTVL.

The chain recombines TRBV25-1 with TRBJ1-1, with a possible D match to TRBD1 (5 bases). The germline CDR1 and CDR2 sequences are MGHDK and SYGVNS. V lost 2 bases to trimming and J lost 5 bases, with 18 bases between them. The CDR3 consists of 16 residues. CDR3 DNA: TGTGCCAGCAGTGAAGTGTCGGCCAGGGTGTTAACTGAAGCTTTCTTT. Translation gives CASSEVSARVLTEAFF.

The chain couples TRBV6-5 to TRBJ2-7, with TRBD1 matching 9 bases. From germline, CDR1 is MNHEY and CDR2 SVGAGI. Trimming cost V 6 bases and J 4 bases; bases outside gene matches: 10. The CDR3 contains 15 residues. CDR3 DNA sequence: TGTGCCAGCAGCAAAGACAGGGGGTCCGGGTACGAGCAGTACGTC. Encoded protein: CASSKDRGSGYEQYV.

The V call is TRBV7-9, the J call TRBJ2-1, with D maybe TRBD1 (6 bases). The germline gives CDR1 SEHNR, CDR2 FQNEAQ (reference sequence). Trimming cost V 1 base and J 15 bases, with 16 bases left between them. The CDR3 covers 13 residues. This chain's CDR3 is CASSLGRQVVGFF. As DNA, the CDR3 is TGTGCCAGCAGCTTAGGGAGACAGGTTGTCGGGTTCTTC.

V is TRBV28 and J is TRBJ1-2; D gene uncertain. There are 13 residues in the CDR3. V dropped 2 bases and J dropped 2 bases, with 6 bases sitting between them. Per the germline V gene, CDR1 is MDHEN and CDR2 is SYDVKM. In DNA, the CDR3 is TGTGCCAGCAGTTTAAGTCAGAACTATGGCTACACCTTC. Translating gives CASSLSQNYGYTF.

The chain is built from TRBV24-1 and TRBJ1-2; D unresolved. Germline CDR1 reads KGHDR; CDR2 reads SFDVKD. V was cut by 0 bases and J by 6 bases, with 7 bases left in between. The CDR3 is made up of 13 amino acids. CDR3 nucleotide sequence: TGTGCCACCAGTGATTTGAGGGAGAATGGCTACACCTTC. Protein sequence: CATSDLRENGYTF.

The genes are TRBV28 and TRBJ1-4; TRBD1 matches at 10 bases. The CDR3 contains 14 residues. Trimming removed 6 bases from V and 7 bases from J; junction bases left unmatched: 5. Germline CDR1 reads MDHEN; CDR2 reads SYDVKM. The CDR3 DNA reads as TGTGCCAGCAGAGACGGACAGGGGGTTGAAAAACTGTTTTTT. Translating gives CASRDGQGVEKLFF.

The CDR3 reads CASSQGTAYQETQYF. In DNA form, the CDR3 reads TGTGCCAGCAGCCAAGGTACAGCATACCAAGAGACCCAGTACTTC. This chain uses TRBV3-1 (or the pseudogene TRBV3-2) with TRBJ2-5; D call uncertain. The CDR3 consists of 15 residues. V shed 1 base and J shed 0 bases, with 9 bases lying between them. Germline V CDR1 and CDR2: LGHDT, YNNKEL (reference sequence).

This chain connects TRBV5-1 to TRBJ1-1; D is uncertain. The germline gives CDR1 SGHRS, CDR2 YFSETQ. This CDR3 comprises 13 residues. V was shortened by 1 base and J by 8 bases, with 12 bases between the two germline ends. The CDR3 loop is CASSLNTAGEAFF. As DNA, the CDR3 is TGCGCCAGCAGCTTGAATACAGCTGGAGAAGCTTTCTTT.

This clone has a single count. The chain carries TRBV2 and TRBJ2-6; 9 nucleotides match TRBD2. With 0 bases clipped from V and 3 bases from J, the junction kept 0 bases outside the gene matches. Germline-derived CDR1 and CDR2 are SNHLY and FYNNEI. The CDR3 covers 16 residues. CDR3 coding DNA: TGTGCCAGCAGTGAAGCAGCGGGAGGTGGGGCCAACGTCCTGACTTTC. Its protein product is CASSEAAGGGANVLTF. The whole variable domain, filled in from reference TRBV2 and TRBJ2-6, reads EPEVTQTPSHQVTQMGQEVILRCVPISNHLYFYWYRQILGQKVEFLVSFYNNEISEKSEIFDDQFSVERPDGSNFTLKIRSTKLEDSAMYFCASSEAAGGGANVLTFGAGSRLTVL.

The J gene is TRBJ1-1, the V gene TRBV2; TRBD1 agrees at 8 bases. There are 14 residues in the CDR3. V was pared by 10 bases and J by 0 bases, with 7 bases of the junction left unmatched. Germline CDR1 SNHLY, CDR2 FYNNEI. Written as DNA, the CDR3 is TGTGCCACCCAGGACAGGGCTTTGAACACTGAAGCTTTCTTT. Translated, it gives CATQDRALNTEAFF.

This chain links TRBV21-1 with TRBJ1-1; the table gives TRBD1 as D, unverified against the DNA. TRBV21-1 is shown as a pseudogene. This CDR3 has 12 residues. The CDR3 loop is CASSKVQGEAFF. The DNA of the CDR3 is TGTGCCAGCAGCAAAGTCCAGGGTGAAGCTTTCTTT.

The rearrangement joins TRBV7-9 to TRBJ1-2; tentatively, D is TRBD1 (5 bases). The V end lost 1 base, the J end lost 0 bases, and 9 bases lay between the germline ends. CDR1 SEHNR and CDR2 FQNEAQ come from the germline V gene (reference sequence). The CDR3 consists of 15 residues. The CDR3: CASSLGQGTNYGYTF. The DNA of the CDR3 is TGTGCCAGCAGCTTAGGCCAGGGTACTAACTATGGCTACACCTTC.

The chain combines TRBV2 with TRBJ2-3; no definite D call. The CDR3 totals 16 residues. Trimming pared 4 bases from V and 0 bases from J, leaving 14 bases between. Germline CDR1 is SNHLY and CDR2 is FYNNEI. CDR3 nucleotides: TGTGCCAGCAGTGGGGCACAGTCTACTAGCACAGATACGCAGTATTTT. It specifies CASSGAQSTSTDTQYF.

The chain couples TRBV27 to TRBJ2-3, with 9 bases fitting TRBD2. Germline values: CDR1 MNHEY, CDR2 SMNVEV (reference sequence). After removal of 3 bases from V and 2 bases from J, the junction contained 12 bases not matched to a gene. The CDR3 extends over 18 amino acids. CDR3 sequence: CASSFQPPSGANTDTQYF. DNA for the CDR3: TGTGCCAGCAGTTTCCAACCTCCTAGCGGGGCAAACACAGATACGCAGTATTTT.

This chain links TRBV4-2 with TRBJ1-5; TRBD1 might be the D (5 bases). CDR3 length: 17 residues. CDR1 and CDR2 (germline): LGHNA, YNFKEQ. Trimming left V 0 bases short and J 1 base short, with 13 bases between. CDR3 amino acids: CASSQEGEGASNQPQHF. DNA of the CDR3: TGTGCCAGCAGCCAAGAAGGGGAGGGCGCGAGCAATCAGCCCCAGCATTTT.

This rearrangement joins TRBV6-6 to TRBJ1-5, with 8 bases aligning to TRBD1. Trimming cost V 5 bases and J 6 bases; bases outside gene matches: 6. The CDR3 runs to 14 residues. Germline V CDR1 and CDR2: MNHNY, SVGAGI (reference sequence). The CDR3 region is CASSDRQGSQPQHF. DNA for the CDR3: TGTGCCAGCAGTGATCGACAGGGGAGTCAGCCCCAGCATTTT.

The CDR3 sequence: CASRGAQGAGNTEAFF. For the CDR3, the DNA is TGTGCCAGCAGGGGTGCACAGGGGGCTGGAAACACTGAAGCTTTCTTT. V usage is TRBV28 and J usage is TRBJ1-1, with 9 bases fitting TRBD1. Germline trimming cut 6 bases from V and 2 bases from J; bases unmatched to any gene: 10. CDR3 length: 16 amino acids. Germline assignment: CDR1 MDHEN and CDR2 SYDVKM.

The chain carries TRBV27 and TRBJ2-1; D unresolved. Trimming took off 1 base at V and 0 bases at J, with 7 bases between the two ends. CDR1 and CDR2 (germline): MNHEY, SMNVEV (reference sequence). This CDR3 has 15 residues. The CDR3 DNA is TGTGCCAGCAGTTTATGGTCGAGCTCCTACAATGAGCAGTTCTTC. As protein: CASSLWSSSYNEQFF.

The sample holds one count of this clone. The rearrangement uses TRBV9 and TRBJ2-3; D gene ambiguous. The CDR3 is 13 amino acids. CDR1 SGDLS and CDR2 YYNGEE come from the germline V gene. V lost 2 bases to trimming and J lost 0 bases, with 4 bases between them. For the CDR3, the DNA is TGTGCCAGCAGCGTCCCTAGCACAGATACGCAGTATTTT. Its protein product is CASSVPSTDTQYF.

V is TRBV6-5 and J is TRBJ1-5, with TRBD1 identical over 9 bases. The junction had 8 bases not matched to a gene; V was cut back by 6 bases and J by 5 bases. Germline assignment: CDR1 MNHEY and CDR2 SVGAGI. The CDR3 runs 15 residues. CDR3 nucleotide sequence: TGTGCCAGCAGACCGGACAGGGGTGATTATCAGCCCCAGCATTTT. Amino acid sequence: CASRPDRGDYQPQHF.

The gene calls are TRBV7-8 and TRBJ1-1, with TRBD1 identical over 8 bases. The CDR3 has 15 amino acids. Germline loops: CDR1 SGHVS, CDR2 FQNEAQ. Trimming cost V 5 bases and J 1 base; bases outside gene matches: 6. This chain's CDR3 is CASSPRTGTNTEAFF. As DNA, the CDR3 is TGTGCCAGCAGCCCCCGGACAGGGACGAACACTGAAGCTTTCTTT.

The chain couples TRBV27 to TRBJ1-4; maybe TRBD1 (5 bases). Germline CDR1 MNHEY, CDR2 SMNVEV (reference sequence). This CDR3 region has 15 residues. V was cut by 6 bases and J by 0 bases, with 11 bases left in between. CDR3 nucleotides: TGTGCCAGCAGCCCTTACAGGACAACTAATGAAAAACTGTTTTTT. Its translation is CASSPYRTTNEKLFF.

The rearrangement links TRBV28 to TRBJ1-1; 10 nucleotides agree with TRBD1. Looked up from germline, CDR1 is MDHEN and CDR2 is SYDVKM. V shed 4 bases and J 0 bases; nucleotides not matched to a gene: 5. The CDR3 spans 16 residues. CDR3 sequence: CASSSGTGDMNTEAFF. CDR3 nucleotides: TGTGCCAGCAGTTCCGGGACAGGGGATATGAACACTGAAGCTTTCTTT.